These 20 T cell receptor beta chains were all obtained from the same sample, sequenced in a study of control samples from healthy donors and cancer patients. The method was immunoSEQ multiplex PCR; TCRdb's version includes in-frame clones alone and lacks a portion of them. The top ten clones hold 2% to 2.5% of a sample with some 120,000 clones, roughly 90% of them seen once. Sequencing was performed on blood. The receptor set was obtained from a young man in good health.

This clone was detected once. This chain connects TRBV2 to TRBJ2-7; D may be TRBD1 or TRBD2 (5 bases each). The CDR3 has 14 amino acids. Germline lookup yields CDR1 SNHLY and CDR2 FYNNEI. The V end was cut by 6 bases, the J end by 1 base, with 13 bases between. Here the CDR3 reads CASRDLGDSYEQYF. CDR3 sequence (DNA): TGTGCCAGCAGGGACTTAGGGGATTCCTACGAGCAGTACTTC.

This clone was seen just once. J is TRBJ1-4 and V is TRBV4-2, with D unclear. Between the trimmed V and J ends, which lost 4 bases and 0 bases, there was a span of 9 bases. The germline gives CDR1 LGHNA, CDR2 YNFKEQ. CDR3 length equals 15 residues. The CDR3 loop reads CASSRPQATNEKLFF. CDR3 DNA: TGTGCCAGCAGCCGACCCCAAGCAACTAATGAAAAACTGTTTTTT.

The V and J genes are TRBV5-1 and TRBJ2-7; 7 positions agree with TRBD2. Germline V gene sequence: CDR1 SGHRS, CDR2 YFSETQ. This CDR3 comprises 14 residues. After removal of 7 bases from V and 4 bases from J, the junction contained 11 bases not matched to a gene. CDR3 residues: CASREVGKPYEQYF. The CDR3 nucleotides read TGCGCCAGCCGGGAGGTGGGGAAACCTTACGAGCAGTACTTC.

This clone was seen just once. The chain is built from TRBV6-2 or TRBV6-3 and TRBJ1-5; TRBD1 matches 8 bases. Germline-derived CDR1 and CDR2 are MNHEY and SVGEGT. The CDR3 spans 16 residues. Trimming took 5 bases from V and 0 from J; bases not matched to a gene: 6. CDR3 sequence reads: CASSRGQGLSNQPQHF. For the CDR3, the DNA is TGTGCCAGCAGTAGAGGACAGGGCCTTAGCAATCAGCCCCAGCATTTT.

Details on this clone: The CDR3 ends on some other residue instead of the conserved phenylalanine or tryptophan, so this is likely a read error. CDR3 protein: CASAGWAGDYEQYG. CDR3 sequence (DNA): TGTGCCAGCGCGGGGTGGGCGGGAGACTACGAGCAGTACGGC. V is TRBV11-2 and J is TRBJ2-7; 7 nucleotides match TRBD2. Looked up from germline, CDR1 is SGHAT and CDR2 is FQNNGV. With V trimmed by 8 bases and J by 3 bases, 10 bases remained unmatched. CDR3 size: 14 residues.

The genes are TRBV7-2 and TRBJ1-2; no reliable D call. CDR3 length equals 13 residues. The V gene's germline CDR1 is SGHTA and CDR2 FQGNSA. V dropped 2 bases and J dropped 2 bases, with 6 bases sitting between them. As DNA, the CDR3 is TGTGCCAGCAGCTTACCGGGGAACTATGGCTACACCTTC. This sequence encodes CASSLPGNYGYTF.

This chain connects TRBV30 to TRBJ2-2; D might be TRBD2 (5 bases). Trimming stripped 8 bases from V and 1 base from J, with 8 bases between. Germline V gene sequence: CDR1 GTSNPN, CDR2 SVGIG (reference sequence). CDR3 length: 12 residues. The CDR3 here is CARGENTGELFF. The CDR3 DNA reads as TGTGCCCGGGGAGAGAACACCGGGGAGCTGTTTTTT. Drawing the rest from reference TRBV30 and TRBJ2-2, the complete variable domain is SQTIHQWPATLVQPVGSPLSLECTVEGTSNPNLYWYRQAAGRGLQLLFYSVGIGQISSEVPQNLSASRPQDRQFILSSKKLLLSDSGFYLCARGENTGELFFGEGSRLTVL.

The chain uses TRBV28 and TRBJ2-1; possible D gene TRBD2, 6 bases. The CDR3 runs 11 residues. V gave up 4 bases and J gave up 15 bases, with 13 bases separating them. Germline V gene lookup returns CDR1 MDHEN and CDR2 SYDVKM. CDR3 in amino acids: CASSSGLSRFF. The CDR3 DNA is TGTGCCAGCAGTTCTGGACTATCCCGGTTCTTC.

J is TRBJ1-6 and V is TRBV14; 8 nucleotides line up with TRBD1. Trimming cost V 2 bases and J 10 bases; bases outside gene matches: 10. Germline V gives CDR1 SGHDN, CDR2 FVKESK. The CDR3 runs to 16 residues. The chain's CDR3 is CASSQSNFRGQSPLHF. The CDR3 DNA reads TGTGCCAGCAGCCAATCGAATTTCAGGGGGCAGTCACCCCTCCACTTT.

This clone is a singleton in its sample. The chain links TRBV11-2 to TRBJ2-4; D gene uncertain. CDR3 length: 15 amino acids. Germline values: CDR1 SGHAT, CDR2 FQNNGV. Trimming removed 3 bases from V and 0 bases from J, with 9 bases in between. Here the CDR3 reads CASSFSGVAKNIQYF. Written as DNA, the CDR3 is TGTGCCAGCAGCTTCTCTGGGGTAGCCAAAAACATTCAGTACTTC.

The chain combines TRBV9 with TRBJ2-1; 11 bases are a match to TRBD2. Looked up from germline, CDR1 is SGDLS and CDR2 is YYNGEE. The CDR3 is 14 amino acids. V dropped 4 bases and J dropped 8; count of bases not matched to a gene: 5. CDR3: CASSSGLAGYEQFF. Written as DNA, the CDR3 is TGTGCCAGCAGCAGCGGACTAGCGGGCTATGAGCAGTTCTTC.

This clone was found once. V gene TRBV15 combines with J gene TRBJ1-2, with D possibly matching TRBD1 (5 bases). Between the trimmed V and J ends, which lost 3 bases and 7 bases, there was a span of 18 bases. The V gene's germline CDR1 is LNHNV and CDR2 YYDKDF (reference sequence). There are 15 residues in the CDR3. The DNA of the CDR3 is TGTGCCACCAGCAGTCAAGAGGGGATGTTAGCTGGCTACACCTTC. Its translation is CATSSQEGMLAGYTF. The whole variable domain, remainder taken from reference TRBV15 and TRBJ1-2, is DAMVIQNPRYQVTQFGKPVTLSCSQTLNHNVMYWYQQKSSQAPKLLFHYYDKDFNNEADTPDNFQSRRPNTSFCFLDIRSPGLGDTAMYLCATSSQEGMLAGYTFGSGTRLTVV.

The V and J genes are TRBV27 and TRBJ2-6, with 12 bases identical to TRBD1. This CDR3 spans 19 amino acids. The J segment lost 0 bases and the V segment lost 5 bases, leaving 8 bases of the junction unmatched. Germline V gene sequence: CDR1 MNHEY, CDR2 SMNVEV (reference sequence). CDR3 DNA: TGTGCCAGCAGTCCCGACCGGGACAGGGGGCTCTCTGGGGCCAACGTCCTGACTTTC. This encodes CASSPDRDRGLSGANVLTF.

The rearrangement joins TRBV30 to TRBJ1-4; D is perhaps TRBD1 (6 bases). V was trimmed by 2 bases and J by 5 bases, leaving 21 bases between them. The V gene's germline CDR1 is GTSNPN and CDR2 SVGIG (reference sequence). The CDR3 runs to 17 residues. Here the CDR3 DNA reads TGTGCCTGGAGTCGCTTGGGTTTCGGGACAATCAATGAAAAACTGTTTTTT. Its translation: CAWSRLGFGTINEKLFF.

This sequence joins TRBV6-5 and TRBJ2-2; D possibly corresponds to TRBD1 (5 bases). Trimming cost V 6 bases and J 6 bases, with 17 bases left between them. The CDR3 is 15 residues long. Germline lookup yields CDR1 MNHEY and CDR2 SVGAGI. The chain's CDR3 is CASRDTVGSAGELFF. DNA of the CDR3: TGTGCCAGCAGGGACACAGTAGGATCGGCCGGGGAGCTGTTTTTT.

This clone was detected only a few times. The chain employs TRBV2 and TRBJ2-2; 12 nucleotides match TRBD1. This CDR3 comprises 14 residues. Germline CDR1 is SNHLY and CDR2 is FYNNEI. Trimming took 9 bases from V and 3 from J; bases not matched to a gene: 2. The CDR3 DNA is TGTGCCAGTGGGACAGGGGGCGACACCGGGGAGCTGTTTTTT. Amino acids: CASGTGGDTGELFF.

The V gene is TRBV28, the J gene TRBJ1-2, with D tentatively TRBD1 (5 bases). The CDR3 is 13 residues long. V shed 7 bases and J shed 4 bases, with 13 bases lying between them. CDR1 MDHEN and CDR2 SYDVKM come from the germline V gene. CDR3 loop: CASNGHDGYGYTF. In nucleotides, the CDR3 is TGTGCCAGCAATGGACACGACGGCTATGGCTACACCTTC.

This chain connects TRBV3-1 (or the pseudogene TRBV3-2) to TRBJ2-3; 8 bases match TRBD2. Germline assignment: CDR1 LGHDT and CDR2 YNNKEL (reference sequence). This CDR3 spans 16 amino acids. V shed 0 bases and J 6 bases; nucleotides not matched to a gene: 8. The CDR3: CASSQEIGLASDTQYF. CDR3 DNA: TGTGCCAGCAGCCAAGAGATCGGACTAGCATCCGATACGCAGTATTTT.

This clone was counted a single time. In DNA, the CDR3 is TGTGCCAGCAGTTTCACCGGGACAGGTCATGGCTACACCTTC. It codes for CASSFTGTGHGYTF. The rearrangement links TRBV27 to TRBJ1-2; 8 bases line up with TRBD1. The CDR3 runs to 14 residues. CDR1 MNHEY and CDR2 SMNVEV come from the germline V gene (reference sequence). J lost 6 bases, V lost 3 bases, and 6 bases had no gene match.

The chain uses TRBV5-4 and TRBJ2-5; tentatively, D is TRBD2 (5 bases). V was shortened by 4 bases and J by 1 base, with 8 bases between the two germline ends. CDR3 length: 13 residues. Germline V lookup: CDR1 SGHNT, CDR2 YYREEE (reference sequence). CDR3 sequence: CASSPRGQETQYF. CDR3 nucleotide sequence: TGTGCCAGCAGCCCCCGGGGCCAAGAGACCCAGTACTTC.